The entry below gives a single T cell receptor (beta chain) sequence along with its context. Its antigen is still unknown. The sample originates from a study of T cell repertoires in cytomegalovirus infection. Trimming pared 5 bases from V and 3 bases from J, leaving 13 bases between. The CDR3 is made up of 14 amino acids. Germline CDR1 is LGHDT and CDR2 is YNNKEL (reference sequence). TCRdb processed the reads anew with MiXCR; each CDR3 protein has one entry. This table holds about 740,000 distinct CDR3 sequences, around 32% found once. The genes are TRBV3-1 and TRBJ1-1; TRBD1 might be the D (6 bases). Sequencing was performed on cultured PBMCs, taken from culture after CMV antigen stimulation. The sequence was obtained from a human donor in good health (CMV status not recorded). Some clones in this sample may be carry-over from other donors' samples. The CDR3 here is CASSWGGWDTEAFF. CDR3 bases: TGTGCCAGCAGCTGGGGGGGCTGGGACACTGAAGCTTTCTTT. The whole variable domain, filled in from reference TRBV3-1 and TRBJ1-1, reads DTAVSQTPKYLVTQMGNDKSIKCEQNLGHDTMYWYKQDSKKFLKIMFSYNNKELIINETVPNRFSPKSPDKAHLNLHINSLELGDSAVYFCASSWGGWDTEAFFGQGTRLTVV.